This T cell receptor beta chain derives from a study of beta chain features in type 1 diabetes. All of the isolated RNA was reverse transcribed, so expressed TCRB transcripts were sequenced. This table comes from immunoSEQ multiplex PCR, and its TCRdb copy is limited to in-frame clones, with some not included. The sample has about 120,000 clones; about 17% are singletons. Of note for this clone: Antigen: not known.

General observations from the study: Shorter TCRB CDR3s, moderately but significantly so, were found in Type 1 diabetes patients in all four CD4+ subsets. Patients with type 1 diabetes carried fewer insertions and had more deletions at their VDJ junctions.

The sample was central memory CD4+ T cells from blood. The source is a man aged 30 to 39 with type 1 diabetes.

As DNA, the CDR3 is TGTGCCAGCAGCGTTAGCCTCTCCGGGGAGCTGTTTTTT. The encoded protein is CASSVSLSGELFF. The chain combines TRBV9 with TRBJ2-2; D gene ambiguous. Germline CDR1 SGDLS, CDR2 YYNGEE. This CDR3 contains 13 residues. V gave up 2 bases and J gave up 6 bases, with 8 bases separating them.